Detailed here is one T cell receptor beta chain. Its antigen is not known. Profiling relied on immunoSEQ multiplex PCR, and the TCRdb table lists in-frame clones only, not all of them. The sample has about 1.5 million clones; 98% are singletons. This CDR3 is 14 amino acids long. Trimming took off 6 bases at V and 4 bases at J, with 13 bases between the two ends. Germline V lookup: CDR1 SGHTA, CDR2 FQGNSA. This record belongs to a study of shared clonotypes between healthy human individuals. General study results and limits: The represented genetic and exposure-history diversity was limited by the small number of donors.

Sequenced: naive CD4+ T cells sorted from blood. Regarding subset: CD45RA+ positively selected. The rearrangement uses TRBV7-2 and TRBJ1-5; no clear D gene. This sequence originates from a man aged 30-40 years in good health. As DNA, the CDR3 is TGTGCCAGCAGTAAAATTTCAGAGAATCAGCCCCAGCATTTT. It yields the protein CASSKISENQPQHF.